This record looks at one T cell receptor (beta chain) sequence and its context. No cognate antigen has been identified for it. Base quality data are lacking; no much larger clone is found one base away. Library preparation was by 5' RACE. Sequencing instrument: Illumina HiSeq 2000. Template switching introduced a universal primer binding site; the final cDNA contained a unique molecular identifier, enabling accurate counting of TCR cDNA molecules. Specific primers in the conserved constant-segment region were used to synthesize first-strand cDNA for TCR alpha and beta chains. To control for contamination, every cDNA library was double barcoded, receiving both a SMART-Mk sample barcode and Illumina barcodes. TruSeq adapter sequences and Illumina sample barcodes were added in two successive PCR steps. The Illumina HiSeq platform was used with custom primers to sequence TCR alpha and beta cDNA libraries. Per the authors' processing: Unique molecular identifiers were extracted from raw reads with MiGEC, and CDR3 positions were determined with MiXCR. For each individual, recombination models were inferred using an EM algorithm with the repgenHMM and IGoR tools. Shared clonotypes were analyzed with the tcR package in R, and sharing was normalized by the product of cloneset sizes. To study raw recombination free of thymic and clonal selection effects, out-of-frame nonproductive sequences were analyzed. TCRdb itself trimmed the public reads at Q25 with fastp, ran MiXCR and retained productive beta chains. Every CDR3 protein is listed once, alongside the most common genes and DNA of its rows. TCRdb's processing, not the study's, gives the V and J calls here. The sample table shows 750,000 to 950,000 distinct CDR3 sequences, and roughly an eighth are seen once. Around 1.6% of the sample goes to the ten largest clones.

Relative to germline, V is 7 bases shorter and J is 4 bases shorter, with 8 bases between their ends. CDR1 and CDR2 (SQVTM, ANQGSEA) derive from the germline V gene. The CDR3 runs 11 residues from the cysteine to the phenylalanine. The CDR3 DNA has 33 bases and is translated from base 1. This sample stems from a study of identical twins (dated by TCRdb to between 2015 and 2016). Study-wide context: To test whether fetal clonotypes persist, this study deep-sequenced TCR alpha and beta repertoires from monozygotic twins, from unrelated adults of various ages, and from cord blood. To rule out contamination, the twin experiments were replicated at different times with different library preparation protocols. General study outcomes and caveats: Out-of-frame TCR alpha sharing in monozygotic twins was systematically underestimated by recombination models, whereas sharing between unrelated individuals was in agreement with the recombination models. Abundant cord blood beta clonotypes had fewer insertions, young adult naive repertoires showed a similar but weaker trend, and memory repertoires showed no such trend. Out-of-frame TCR alpha sequences shared between twins showed an excess of low generation-probability sequences compared with coincidental sharing between unrelated individuals. Because the same donors could not be followed over many years, conclusions were based on cross-sectional statistical analysis. Excess twin sharing in beta out-of-frame sequences was weaker because fewer shared sequences lowered the signal-to-noise ratio. Zero-insertion analyses could be partly confounded by invariant T cells such as MAIT and iNKT, although diverse VJ usage argued against such confounding for most clonotypes.

Every donor was a healthy Caucasian. Three pairs of female monozygotic twins, all aged roughly 18 to 30 years, were included in the twin cohort. Peripheral blood mononuclear cells were the source from which RNA for the TCR libraries was isolated. Another study also made use of these data, one on yellow fever vaccine responses in identical twins. Taken from the second paper: The T cell response to vaccination in identical twins was reported by the authors to appear partly convergent and partly personalized. In identical twins, the study followed T cell clones that responded to the vaccine with precision.

The chain is assembled from TRBV29-1 and TRBJ2-1; the D region is possibly TRBD1 or TRBD2, each matching across 5 bases. The sequenced sample consisted of PBMCs. The sequence came from a woman younger than 35 in good health. The CDR3 protein sequence reads: CSGGEYNEQFF. The DNA sequence follows: TGCAGCGGAGGGGAGTACAATGAGCAGTTCTTC.